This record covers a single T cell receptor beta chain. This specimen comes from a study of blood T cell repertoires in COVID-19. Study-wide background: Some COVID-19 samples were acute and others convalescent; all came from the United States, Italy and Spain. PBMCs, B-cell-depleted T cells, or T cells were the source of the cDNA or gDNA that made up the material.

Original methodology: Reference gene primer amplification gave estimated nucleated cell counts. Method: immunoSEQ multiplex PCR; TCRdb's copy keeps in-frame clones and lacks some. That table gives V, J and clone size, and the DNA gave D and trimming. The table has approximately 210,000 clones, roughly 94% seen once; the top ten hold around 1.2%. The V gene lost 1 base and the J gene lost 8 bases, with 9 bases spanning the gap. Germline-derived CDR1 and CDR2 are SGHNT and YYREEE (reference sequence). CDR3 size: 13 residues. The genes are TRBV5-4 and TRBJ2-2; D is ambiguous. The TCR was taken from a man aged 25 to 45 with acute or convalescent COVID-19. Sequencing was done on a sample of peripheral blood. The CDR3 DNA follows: TGTGCCAGCAGCTTGACGAGGATAGGGGAGCTGTTTTTT. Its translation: CASSLTRIGELFF.